The next 16 T cell receptor beta chains were all read from a single sample in a study of T cells in Graves' hyperthyroidism and ophthalmopathy. What was amplified from RNA transcripts were TCR beta CDR3 regions. With the HTBI primer set, the TCR CDR3 went through a first round of RT-PCR. TCRdb reanalysed the multiplex PCR reads using MiXCR and keeps one entry per CDR3 protein. The repertoire holds roughly 400,000 distinct CDR3 sequences, with over 12% as singletons. The sample consisted of blood. These receptors came from a man aged 45-60 years with Graves' ophthalmopathy.

This clonotype appeared a few times. V is TRBV9 and J is TRBJ2-1; 14 bases are a match to TRBD2. CDR1 is SGDLS and CDR2 is YYNGEE in the germline V gene. The CDR3 has 17 residues. The V segment lost 0 bases and the J segment 8 bases; nucleotides outside the gene matches: 7. The CDR3 sequence: CASSVDPGGLAGDEQFF. The CDR3 DNA sequence: TGTGCCAGCAGCGTAGACCCAGGGGGACTAGCGGGAGATGAGCAGTTCTTC. Using reference TRBV9 and TRBJ2-1 for the parts outside the CDR3, the full variable domain is DSGVTQTPKHLITATGQRVTLRCSPRSGDLSVYWYQQSLDQGLQFLIQYYNGEERAKGNILERFSAQQFPDLHSELNLSSLELGDSALYFCASSVDPGGLAGDEQFFGPGTRLTVL.

At least ten counts were recorded for this clonotype. One end of the junction varies from germline; a read error may be responsible. The rearrangement uses TRBV5-1 and TRBJ2-3; 12 nucleotides align to TRBD2. Germline V gene lookup returns CDR1 SGHRS and CDR2 YFSETQ. The CDR3 contains 14 residues. CDR3 bases: TGTGCCAGCAGCCTAGCGGGAGGGCCAGATACGCAGTATTTT. Translating it yields CASSLAGGPDTQYF.

This clonotype was counted ten times or more. V gene TRBV7-8 combines with J gene TRBJ2-1, with a tentative D call TRBD2 (6 bases). This CDR3 is built from 18 residues. From germline, CDR1 is SGHVS and CDR2 FQNEAQ. V gave up 8 bases and J gave up 0 bases, with 23 bases separating them. The CDR3: CASYSRDSKQSSYNEQFF. The CDR3 DNA sequence: TGTGCCAGCTACTCCCGGGACTCGAAACAGAGCTCCTACAATGAGCAGTTCTTC. Based on the CDR3 plus reference TRBV7-8 and TRBJ2-1, the full variable domain is GAGVSQSPRYKVAKRGQDVALRCDPISGHVSLFWYQQALGQGPEFLTYFQNEAQLDKSGLPSDRFFAERPEGSVSTLKIQRTQQEDSAVYLCASYSRDSKQSSYNEQFFGPGTRLTVL.

The chain links TRBV29-1 to TRBJ1-2; D may be TRBD1 (5 bases). The CDR3 consists of 12 residues. Trimming took 6 bases from V and 7 from J, leaving 15 bases between them. In germline, CDR1 is SQVTM, CDR2 ANQGSEA. The CDR3 loop reads CSVADSGSGYTF. DNA of the CDR3: TGCAGCGTCGCTGACAGTGGCTCTGGCTACACCTTC.

Concerning this clonotype: A single base separates this from a much larger clone, so it may be a read error. The rearrangement uses TRBV11-2 and TRBJ1-5; no firm D call. This CDR3 comprises 13 residues. The germline gives CDR1 SGHAT, CDR2 FQNNGV. CDR3 bases: TGTGCCAACAGCTTAGAACTTAATCAGCCCCAGCATTTT. The encoded protein is CANSLELNQPQHF.

This clonotype was observed at least ten times. The V gene is TRBV15, the J gene TRBJ1-2; 8 bases line up with TRBD1. Germline CDR1 and CDR2: LNHNV and YYDKDF (reference sequence). Losses at the gene ends were 0 bases for V and 4 bases for J; bases not matched to a gene: 25. The CDR3 is 22 amino acids. The chain's CDR3 is CATSRDYGGDRTYHQPTYGYTF. CDR3 nucleotides: TGTGCCACCAGCAGAGATTACGGGGGGGACAGGACTTACCATCAACCCACCTATGGCTACACCTTC.

This clonotype came up many times. The chain uses TRBV7-9 and TRBJ2-7, with TRBD2 identical over 11 bases. This CDR3 region has 16 residues. V lost 1 base to trimming and J lost 5 bases; unmatched junction nucleotides: 7. The germline CDR1 and CDR2 sequences are SEHNR and FQNEAQ (reference sequence). The CDR3: CASSLGTSGSIDEQYF. As DNA, the CDR3 is TGTGCCAGCAGCTTAGGAACTAGCGGGAGTATCGACGAGCAGTACTTC.

This clonotype was detected many times. CDR3: CASSLRGQPTTKQYF. The DNA for the CDR3 is TGTGCCAGCAGTCTTAGGGGGCAGCCCACTACGAAGCAGTACTTC. The rearrangement uses TRBV28 and TRBJ2-7; 7 bases line up with TRBD1. After removal of 5 bases from V and 8 bases from J, the junction contained 15 bases not matched to a gene. The CDR3 totals 15 residues. CDR1 MDHEN and CDR2 SYDVKM come from the germline V gene.

This clonotype was counted between two and nine times. V gene TRBV19 combines with J gene TRBJ1-3; tentatively, D is TRBD1 (5 bases). This CDR3 comprises 14 residues. Germline assignment: CDR1 LNHDA and CDR2 SQIVND (reference sequence). Trimming cost V 5 bases and J 0 bases, with 8 bases left between them. The CDR3 reads CASSSGFSGNTIYF. CDR3 DNA: TGTGCCAGTAGTTCAGGGTTCTCTGGAAACACCATATATTTT.

There are many counts of this clonotype. The chain links TRBV20-1 to TRBJ2-7, with D possibly being TRBD1 (5 bases). Germline V gene sequence: CDR1 DFQATT, CDR2 SNEGSKA (reference sequence). The CDR3 extends over 13 amino acids. Trimming removed 6 bases from V and 9 bases from J, with 21 bases in between. The CDR3 sequence: CSALKGSGSGQYF. The CDR3 DNA is TGCAGTGCCCTAAAGGGGTCAGGGTCCGGGCAGTACTTC.

This clonotype turned up a few times. The chain employs TRBV6-1 and TRBJ1-1, with D tentatively TRBD1 (6 bases). Germline values: CDR1 MNHNS, CDR2 SASEGT. This CDR3 has 15 residues. V lost 2 bases, J lost 1 base, and 11 bases lay in between. Here the CDR3 DNA reads TGTGCCAGCAGTGAAAGGGGGGCAGGGAACACTGAAGCTTTCTTT. Its translation: CASSERGAGNTEAFF.

This clonotype was found once. This chain connects TRBV5-6 to TRBJ2-3, with 7 bases that match TRBD1. This CDR3 has 13 amino acids. Trimming cost V 4 bases and J 2 bases; bases outside gene matches: 1. CDR1 is SGHDT, CDR2 YYEEEE, per germline. CDR3 nucleotide sequence: TGTGCCAGCAGCGACAGGGCCACAGATACGCAGTATTTT. Translated, it gives CASSDRATDTQYF.

This rearrangement joins TRBV5-1 to TRBJ2-3; D unresolved. The CDR3 loop spans 15 amino acids. Trimming shortened V by 5 bases and J by 1 base, and 14 bases separated the two germline ends. Per germline, CDR1 SGHRS and CDR2 YFSETQ. DNA for the CDR3: TGCGCCAGCAGACGCACCGTTGGGGGCACAGATACGCAGTATTTT. This sequence encodes CASRRTVGGTDTQYF.

The V gene is TRBV6-2 or TRBV6-3, the J gene TRBJ1-1, with D possibly TRBD1 on 5 matching bases. Trimming pared 8 bases from V and 3 bases from J, leaving 16 bases between. Germline assignment: CDR1 MNHEY and CDR2 SVGEGT. This CDR3 contains 14 residues. CDR3 sequence (DNA): TGTGCCAGCGGGGGGGTTGAAGAGGACACTGAAGCTTTCTTT. Translating it yields CASGGVEEDTEAFF.

This clonotype has just a few counts. The chain links TRBV19 to TRBJ2-1; 8 bases line up with TRBD2. Looked up from germline, CDR1 is LNHDA and CDR2 is SQIVND (reference sequence). V was clipped by 8 bases and J by 5 bases; unmatched bases: 8. CDR3 length: 14 amino acids. The CDR3 sequence is CASSSGSGHNEQFF. CDR3 in DNA: TGTGCCAGTTCGAGCGGGAGTGGTCACAATGAGCAGTTCTTC.

There are many counts of this clonotype. The chain couples TRBV19 to TRBJ2-7; 8 nucleotides align to TRBD1. There are 16 residues in the CDR3. V shed 4 bases, J shed 2 bases, and the junction held 10 bases outside the gene matches. CDR1 and CDR2 (germline): LNHDA, SQIVND (reference sequence). In DNA form, the CDR3 reads TGTGCCAGTAGTAGATCCGGGACAGGTGATACCTACGAGCAGTACTTC. Its translation is CASSRSGTGDTYEQYF.